This T cell receptor beta chain was retrieved from a study of blood T cells in healthy people across ages. CDR3 length: 14 amino acids. V was cut by 7 bases and J by 8 bases, with 17 bases left in between. Germline-derived CDR1 and CDR2 are SNHLY and FYNNEI. Next came a second PCR, run for roughly 7 to 12 cycles, which used a sample-barcoded 5' primer along with a J-beta primer mix. TCRdb re-called the 5' RACE reads with MiXCR, one entry per CDR3 protein. This sample carries approximately 350,000 distinct CDR3 sequences, 52% of them seen once, and the ten largest clones take over 40%. The chain employs TRBV2 and TRBJ2-2; D may be TRBD1 (6 bases). Sequenced: blood. This receptor was obtained from a man aged 60 to 69 in good health. The CDR3 nucleotides are TGTGCCAGCAAACAGGGTTCTGGTCCGGGGGAGCTGTTTTTT. Translation: CASKQGSGPGELFF. The full variable domain, rest sourced from reference TRBV2 and TRBJ2-2, is EPEVTQTPSHQVTQMGQEVILRCVPISNHLYFYWYRQILGQKVEFLVSFYNNEISEKSEIFDDQFSVERPDGSNFTLKIRSTKLEDSAMYFCASKQGSGPGELFFGEGSRLTVL.